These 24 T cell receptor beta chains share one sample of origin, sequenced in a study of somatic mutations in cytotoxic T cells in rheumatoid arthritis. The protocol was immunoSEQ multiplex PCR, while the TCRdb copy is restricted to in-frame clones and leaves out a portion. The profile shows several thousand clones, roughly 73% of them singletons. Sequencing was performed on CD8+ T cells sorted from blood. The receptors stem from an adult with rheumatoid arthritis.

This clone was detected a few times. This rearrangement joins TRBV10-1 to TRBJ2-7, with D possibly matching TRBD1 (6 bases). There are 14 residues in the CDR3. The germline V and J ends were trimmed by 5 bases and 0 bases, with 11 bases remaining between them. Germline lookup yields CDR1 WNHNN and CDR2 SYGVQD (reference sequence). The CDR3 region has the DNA TGCGCCAGCAGTCCGGGACACAGCTCCTACGAGCAGTACGTC. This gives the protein CASSPGHSSYEQYV.

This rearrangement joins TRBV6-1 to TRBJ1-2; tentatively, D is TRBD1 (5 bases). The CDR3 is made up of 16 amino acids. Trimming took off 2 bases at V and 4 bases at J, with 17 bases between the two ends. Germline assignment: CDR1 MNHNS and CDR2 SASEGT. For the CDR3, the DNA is TGTGCCAGCAGTGAACGGTCGGGGGTGGTGGTCTATGGCTACACCTTC. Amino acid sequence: CASSERSGVVVYGYTF.

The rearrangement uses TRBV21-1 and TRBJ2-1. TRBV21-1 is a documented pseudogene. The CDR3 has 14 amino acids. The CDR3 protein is CASSGRPPPDEQFF. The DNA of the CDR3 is TGTGCCAGCAGCGGACGACCTCCCCCAGATGAGCAGTTCTTC.

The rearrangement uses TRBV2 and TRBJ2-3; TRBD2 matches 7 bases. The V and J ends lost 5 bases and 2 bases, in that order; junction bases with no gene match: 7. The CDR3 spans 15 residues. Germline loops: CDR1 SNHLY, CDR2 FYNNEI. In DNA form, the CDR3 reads TGTGCCAGCAGTCGGCGGGAGCCCCACACAGATACGCAGTATTTT. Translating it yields CASSRREPHTDTQYF.

CDR3 nucleotide sequence: TGTGCCAGCAGCGCTGACAACTACAATGAGCAGTTCTTC. As protein: CASSADNYNEQFF. The V gene is TRBV9, the J gene TRBJ2-1; D gene unclear. This CDR3 comprises 13 residues. The germline V and J ends were trimmed by 3 bases and 3 bases, with 7 bases remaining between them. The V gene's germline CDR1 is SGDLS and CDR2 YYNGEE.

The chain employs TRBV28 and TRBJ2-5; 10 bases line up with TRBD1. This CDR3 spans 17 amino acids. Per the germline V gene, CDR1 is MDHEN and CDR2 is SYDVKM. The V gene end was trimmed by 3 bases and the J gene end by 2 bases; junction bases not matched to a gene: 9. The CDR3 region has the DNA TGTGCCAGCAGTTTCTTTCCCCGGACAGGGGGACAAGAGACCCAGTACTTC. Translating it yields CASSFFPRTGGQETQYF.

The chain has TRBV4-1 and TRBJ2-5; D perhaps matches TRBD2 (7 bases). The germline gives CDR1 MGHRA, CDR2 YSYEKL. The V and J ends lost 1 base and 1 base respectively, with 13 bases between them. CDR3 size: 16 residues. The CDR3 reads CASSQGKGGVQETQYF. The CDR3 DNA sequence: TGCGCCAGCAGCCAAGGAAAAGGGGGGGTCCAAGAGACCCAGTACTTC.

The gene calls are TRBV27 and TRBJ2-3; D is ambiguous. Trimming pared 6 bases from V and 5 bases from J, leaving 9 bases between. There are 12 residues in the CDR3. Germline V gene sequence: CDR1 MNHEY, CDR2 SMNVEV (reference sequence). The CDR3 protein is CASSLAGDTQYF. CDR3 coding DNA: TGTGCCAGCAGCCTCGCAGGAGATACGCAGTATTTT.

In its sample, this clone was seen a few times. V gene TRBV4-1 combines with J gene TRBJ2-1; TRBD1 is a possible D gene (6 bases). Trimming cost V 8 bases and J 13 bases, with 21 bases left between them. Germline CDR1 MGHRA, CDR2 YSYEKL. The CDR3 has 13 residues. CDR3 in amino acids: CASSGVNPWGQFF. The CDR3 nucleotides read TGCGCCAGCTCAGGGGTTAACCCGTGGGGTCAGTTCTTC.

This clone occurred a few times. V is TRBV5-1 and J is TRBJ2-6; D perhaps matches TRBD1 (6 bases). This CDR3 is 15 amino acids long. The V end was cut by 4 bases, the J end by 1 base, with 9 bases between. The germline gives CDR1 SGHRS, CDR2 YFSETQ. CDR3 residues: CASSQGLSGANVLTF. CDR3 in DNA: TGCGCCAGCAGCCAGGGGCTATCTGGGGCCAACGTCCTGACTTTC.

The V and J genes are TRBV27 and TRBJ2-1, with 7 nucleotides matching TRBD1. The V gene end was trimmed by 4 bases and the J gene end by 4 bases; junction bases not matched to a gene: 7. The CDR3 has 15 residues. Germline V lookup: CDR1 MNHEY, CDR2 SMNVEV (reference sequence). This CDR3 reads CASSSDRAPYNEQFF. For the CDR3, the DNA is TGTGCCAGCAGTTCCGACAGGGCCCCTTACAATGAGCAGTTCTTC.

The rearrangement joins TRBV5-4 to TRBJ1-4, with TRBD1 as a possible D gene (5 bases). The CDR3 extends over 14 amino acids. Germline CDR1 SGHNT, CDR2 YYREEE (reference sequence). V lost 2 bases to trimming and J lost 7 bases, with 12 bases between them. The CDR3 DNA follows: TGTGCCAGCAGCTTCCAGGGTGGAGGTGAAAAACTGTTTTTT. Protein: CASSFQGGGEKLFF.

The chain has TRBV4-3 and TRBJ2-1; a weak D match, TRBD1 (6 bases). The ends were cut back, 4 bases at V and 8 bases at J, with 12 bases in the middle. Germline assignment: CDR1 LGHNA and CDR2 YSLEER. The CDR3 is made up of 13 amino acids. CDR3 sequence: CASSPATGYEQFF. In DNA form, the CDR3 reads TGCGCCAGCAGCCCAGCCACAGGGTATGAGCAGTTCTTC.

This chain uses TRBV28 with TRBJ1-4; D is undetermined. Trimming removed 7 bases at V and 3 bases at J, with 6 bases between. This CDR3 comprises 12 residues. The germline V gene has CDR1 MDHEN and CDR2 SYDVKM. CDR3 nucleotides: TGTGCCAGCACTCAGGCTAATGAAAAACTGTTTTTT. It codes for CASTQANEKLFF.

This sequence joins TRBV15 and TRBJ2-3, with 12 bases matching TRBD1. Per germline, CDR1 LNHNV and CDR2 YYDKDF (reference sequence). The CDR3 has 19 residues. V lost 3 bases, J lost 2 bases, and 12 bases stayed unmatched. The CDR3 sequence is CATSSPSGQGALTTDTQYF. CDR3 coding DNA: TGTGCCACCAGCAGCCCCTCGGGACAGGGGGCCCTGACCACAGATACGCAGTATTTT. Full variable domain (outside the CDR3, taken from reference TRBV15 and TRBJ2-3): DAMVIQNPRYQVTQFGKPVTLSCSQTLNHNVMYWYQQKSSQAPKLLFHYYDKDFNNEADTPDNFQSRRPNTSFCFLDIRSPGLGDTAMYLCATSSPSGQGALTTDTQYFGPGTRLTVL.

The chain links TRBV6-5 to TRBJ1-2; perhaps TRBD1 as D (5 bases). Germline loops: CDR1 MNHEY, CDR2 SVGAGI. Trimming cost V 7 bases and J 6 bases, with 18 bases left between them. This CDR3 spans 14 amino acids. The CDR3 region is CASTPQGGADGYTF. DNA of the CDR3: TGTGCCAGCACTCCCCAGGGAGGGGCGGATGGCTACACCTTC.

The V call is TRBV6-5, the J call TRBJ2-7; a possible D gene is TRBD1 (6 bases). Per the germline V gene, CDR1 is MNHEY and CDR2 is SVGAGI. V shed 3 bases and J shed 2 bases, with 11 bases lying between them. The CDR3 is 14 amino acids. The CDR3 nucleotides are TGTGCCAGCAGTTATGCTGGGACACCCTACGAGCAGTACGTC. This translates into CASSYAGTPYEQYV.

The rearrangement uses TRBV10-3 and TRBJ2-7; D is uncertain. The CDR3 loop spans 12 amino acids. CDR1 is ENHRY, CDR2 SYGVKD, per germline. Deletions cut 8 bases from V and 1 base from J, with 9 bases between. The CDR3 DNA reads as TGTGCCATCGCTCCCCGGTCCTACGAGCAGTACTTC. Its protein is CAIAPRSYEQYF.

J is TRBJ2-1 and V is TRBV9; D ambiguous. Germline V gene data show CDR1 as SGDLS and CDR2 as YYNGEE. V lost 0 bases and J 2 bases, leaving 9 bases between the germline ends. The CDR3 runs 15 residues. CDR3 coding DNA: TGTGCCAGCAGCGTAGAAAGGTGGACCTACAATGAGCAGTTCTTC. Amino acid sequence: CASSVERWTYNEQFF.

The CDR3, as DNA: TGTGCCAGCAGCGGTACCGAGAACATTCAGTACTTC. This translates into CASSGTENIQYF. The V call is TRBV9, the J call TRBJ2-4; D unresolved. V was pared by 3 bases and J by 7 bases, with 8 bases between. The CDR3 contains 12 residues. Germline V gene sequence: CDR1 SGDLS, CDR2 YYNGEE.

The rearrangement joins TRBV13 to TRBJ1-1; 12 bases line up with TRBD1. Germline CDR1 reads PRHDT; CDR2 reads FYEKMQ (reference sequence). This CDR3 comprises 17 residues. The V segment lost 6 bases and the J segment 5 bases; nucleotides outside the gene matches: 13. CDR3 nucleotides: TGTGCCAGCAGGTCCACGCCGGGACAGGGGGCGGGGACTGAAGCTTTCTTT. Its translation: CASRSTPGQGAGTEAFF.

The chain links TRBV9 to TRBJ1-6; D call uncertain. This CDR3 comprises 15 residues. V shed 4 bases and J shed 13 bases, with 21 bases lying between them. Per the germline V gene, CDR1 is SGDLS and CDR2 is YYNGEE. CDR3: CASSPRGGWVTPLHF. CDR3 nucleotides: TGTGCCAGCAGCCCCCGCGGAGGGTGGGTGACCCCCCTCCACTTT.

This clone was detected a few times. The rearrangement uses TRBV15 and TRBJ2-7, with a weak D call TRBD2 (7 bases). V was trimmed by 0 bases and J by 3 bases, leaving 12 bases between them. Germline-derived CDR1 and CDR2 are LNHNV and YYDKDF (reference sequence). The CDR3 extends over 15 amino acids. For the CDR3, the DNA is TGTGCCACCAGCAGAGATCGGGGGGCATACTACGAGCAGTACTTC. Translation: CATSRDRGAYYEQYF. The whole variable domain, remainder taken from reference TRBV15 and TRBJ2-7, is DAMVIQNPRYQVTQFGKPVTLSCSQTLNHNVMYWYQQKSSQAPKLLFHYYDKDFNNEADTPDNFQSRRPNTSFCFLDIRSPGLGDTAMYLCATSRDRGAYYEQYFGPGTRLTVT.

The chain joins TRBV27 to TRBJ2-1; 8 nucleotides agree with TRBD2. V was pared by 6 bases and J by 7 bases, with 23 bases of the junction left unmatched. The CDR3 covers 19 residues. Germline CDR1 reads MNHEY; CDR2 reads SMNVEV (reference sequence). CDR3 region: CASSGTGTSTLGMRNEQFF. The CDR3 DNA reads TGTGCCAGCAGCGGTACCGGGACTAGTACCCTCGGGATGAGGAATGAGCAGTTCTTC.